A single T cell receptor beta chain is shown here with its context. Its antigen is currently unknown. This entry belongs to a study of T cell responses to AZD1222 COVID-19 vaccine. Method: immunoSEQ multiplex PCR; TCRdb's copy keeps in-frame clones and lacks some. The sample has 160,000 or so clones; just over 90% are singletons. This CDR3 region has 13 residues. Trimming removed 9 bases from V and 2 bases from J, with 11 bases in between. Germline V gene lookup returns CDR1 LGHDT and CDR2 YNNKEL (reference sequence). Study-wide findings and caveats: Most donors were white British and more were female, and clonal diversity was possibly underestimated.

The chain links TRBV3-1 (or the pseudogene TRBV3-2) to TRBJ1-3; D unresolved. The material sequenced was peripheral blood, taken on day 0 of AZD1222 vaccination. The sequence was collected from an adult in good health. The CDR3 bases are TGTGCCAGTTCACTAGGCGCTGGAAACACCATATATTTT. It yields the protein CASSLGAGNTIYF.